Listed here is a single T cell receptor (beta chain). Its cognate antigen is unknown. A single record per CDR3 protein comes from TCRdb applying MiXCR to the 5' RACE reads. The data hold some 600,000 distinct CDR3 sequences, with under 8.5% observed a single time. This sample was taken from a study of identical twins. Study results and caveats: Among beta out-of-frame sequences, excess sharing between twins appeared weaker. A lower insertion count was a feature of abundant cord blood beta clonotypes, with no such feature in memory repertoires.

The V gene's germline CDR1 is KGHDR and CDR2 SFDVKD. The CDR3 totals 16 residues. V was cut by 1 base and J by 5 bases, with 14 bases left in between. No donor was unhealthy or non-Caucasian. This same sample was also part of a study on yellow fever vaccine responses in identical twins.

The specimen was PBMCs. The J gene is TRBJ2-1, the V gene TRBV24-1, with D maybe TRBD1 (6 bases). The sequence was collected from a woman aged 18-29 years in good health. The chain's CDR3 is CATSDFGQGSNNEQFF. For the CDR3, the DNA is TGTGCCACCAGTGATTTTGGTCAGGGGTCGAACAATGAGCAGTTCTTC.